Shown below are 16 T cell receptor beta chains from a single sample sequenced in a study of blood T cell repertoires in acute mononucleosis. The assay was immunoSEQ multiplex PCR, and TCRdb's table has in-frame clones only and misses some. Among 7,700 or so clones listed, under 30% were seen once. Time point of the sample: acute infectious mononucleosis, at clinical presentation within 2 weeks of symptom onset (visit 1). Sequenced here: EBV YVL epitope tetramer+ CD8+ T cells sorted from PBMCs, sampled during acute infectious mononucleosis. Regarding subset: CD8 T cells binding a tetramer with EBV BRLF1 109-117 peptide (YVL-BR). The receptors were gathered from a woman aged 18-35 years with infectious mononucleosis caused by EBV.

J is TRBJ1-5 and V is TRBV6-5; 7 positions agree with TRBD1. Germline V gives CDR1 MNHEY, CDR2 SVGAGI. V trimming: 6 bases; J trimming: 11 bases; junction bases outside the gene matches: 16. The CDR3 covers 15 residues. The CDR3 DNA reads TGTGCCAGCAGGCAGTTGACAGGGAGTGGAGAGACCCAGCATTTT. Its protein product is CASRQLTGSGETQHF.

This clone was counted a few times. The chain links TRBV7-9 to TRBJ2-1; no reliable D call. Trimming shortened V by 6 bases and J by 4 bases, and 4 bases separated the two germline ends. This CDR3 spans 11 amino acids. Germline V CDR1 and CDR2: SEHNR, FQNEAQ (reference sequence). The CDR3 sequence: CASSNYNEQFF. The CDR3 region has the DNA TGTGCCAGCAGTAATTACAATGAGCAGTTCTTC.

This clone was recorded at least ten times. Other DNA sequences of this sample code for an identical CDR3. The DNA of the CDR3 is TGCGCCAGCAGCCAAGATCAGGGTAACCGGGAGACCCAGTACTTC. This codes for CASSQDQGNRETQYF. The chain employs TRBV4-3 and TRBJ2-5, with a possible D match to TRBD1 (5 bases). From germline, CDR1 is LGHNA and CDR2 YSLEER. The CDR3 consists of 15 residues. Trimming removed 0 bases at V and 5 bases at J, with 13 bases between.

This chain uses TRBV30 with TRBJ2-7; a weak D match, TRBD2 (6 bases). Germline loops: CDR1 GTSNPN, CDR2 SVGIG (reference sequence). V was clipped by 3 bases and J by 6 bases, with 21 bases between them. This CDR3 is 15 amino acids long. The CDR3 here is CAWSRPGLQGVEQYF. The CDR3 coding sequence is TGTGCCTGGAGCCGCCCGGGACTCCAAGGGGTCGAGCAGTACTTC.

With respect to this clone: Since a much larger clone is just one base distant, this may be a read error. This sequence joins TRBV7-2 and TRBJ2-5; tentative D call: TRBD2 (5 bases). The CDR3 contains 13 residues. Trimming removed 10 bases from V and 3 bases from J, with 15 bases in between. The V gene's germline CDR1 is SGHTA and CDR2 FQGNSA. This chain's CDR3 is CATSDYGEETQYF. For the CDR3, the DNA is TGTGCCACCAGTGATTACGGGGAAGAGACCCAGTACTTC.

A few counts support this clone. The chain couples TRBV27 to TRBJ2-5, with 9 nucleotides matching TRBD1. V was pared by 6 bases and J by 4 bases, with 9 bases of the junction left unmatched. The CDR3 runs 15 residues. Germline V gene data show CDR1 as MNHEY and CDR2 as SMNVEV (reference sequence). CDR3: CASRQLTGGAETQYF. The CDR3, as DNA: TGTGCCAGCAGGCAGCTTACAGGGGGCGCAGAGACCCAGTACTTC.

The rearrangement links TRBV11-3 to TRBJ2-7; D call uncertain. The ends were cut back, 7 bases at V and 0 bases at J, with 10 bases in the middle. CDR3 size: 13 residues. In germline, CDR1 is SGHNT, CDR2 YENEEA. The CDR3 DNA reads as TGTGCCAGCAAGAGCCTTAGCTCCTACGAGCAGTACTTC. Translating it yields CASKSLSSYEQYF.

There are a few counts of this clone. J is TRBJ2-7 and V is TRBV11-3; 15 bases agree with TRBD2. The germline V gene has CDR1 SGHNT and CDR2 YENEEA. The junction had 6 bases not matched to a gene; V was cut back by 6 bases and J by 6 bases. The CDR3 runs to 15 residues. The CDR3 DNA reads as TGTGCCAGCAGGCGGACTAGCGGGAGGGCTTCCGAGCAGTACTTC. Translating it yields CASRRTSGRASEQYF.

Worth noting for this clone: A far larger clone is just one base off, so this is likely a read error. The rearrangement links TRBV7-9 to TRBJ2-5, with 9 bases that match TRBD1. The CDR3 loop spans 16 amino acids. Trimming at V came to 0 bases and at J to 5 bases, leaving 7 bases not matched to a gene. The germline gives CDR1 SEHNR, CDR2 FQNEAQ (reference sequence). For the CDR3, the DNA is TGTGCCAGCAGCTTAGCCCCCGGGACAGGGAAGGAGACCCAGTACTTC. This encodes CASSLAPGTGKETQYF.

Regarding this clone: This likely came from a read error, as a far larger clone is one base away. The rearrangement links TRBV11-2 to TRBJ2-5, with D possibly TRBD2 on 6 matching bases. V was trimmed by 7 bases and J by 2 bases, leaving 17 bases between them. Germline values: CDR1 SGHAT, CDR2 FQNNGV. The CDR3 is made up of 15 amino acids. The CDR3 DNA reads as TGTGCCAGCATGAGGGAGGTGGCGGGGCAAGAGACCCAGTACTTC. This translates into CASMREVAGQETQYF. The full variable domain, its missing parts supplied by reference TRBV11-2 and TRBJ2-5, is EAGVAQSPRYKIIEKRQSVAFWCNPISGHATLYWYQQILGQGPKLLIQFQNNGVVDDSQLPKDRFSAERLKGVDSTLKIQPAKLEDSAVYLCASMREVAGQETQYFGPGTRLLVL.

A note on this clone: This sequence is one base from a far larger clone and is likely a read error. J is TRBJ2-1 and V is TRBV4-1; tentative D call: TRBD1 (5 bases). The CDR3 length is 15 residues. Trimming pared 6 bases from V and 9 bases from J, leaving 21 bases between. Germline V gives CDR1 MGHRA, CDR2 YSYEKL. The CDR3 loop reads CASSPDIGWGGEQFF. CDR3 nucleotides: TGCGCCAGCAGTCCCGACATCGGTTGGGGCGGTGAGCAGTTCTTC.

This clone was detected a few times. V usage is TRBV29-1 and J usage is TRBJ2-1; D remains ambiguous. The V and J ends lost 4 bases and 4 bases respectively, with 11 bases between them. CDR3 length: 13 amino acids. Looked up from germline, CDR1 is SQVTM and CDR2 is ANQGSEA. For the CDR3, the DNA is TGCAGCGTTGTTGTTGCCCTTTACAATGAGCAGTTCTTC. This sequence encodes CSVVVALYNEQFF.

This clone was picked up many times. The CDR3 DNA is TGTGCCAGCAGCTTATTAGGGGTCGGGGATACGCAGTATTTT. It specifies CASSLLGVGDTQYF. J is TRBJ2-3 and V is TRBV7-2, with a possible D match to TRBD1 (5 bases). Germline V CDR1 and CDR2: SGHTA, FQGNSA. The CDR3 contains 14 residues. The ends were cut back, 2 bases at V and 6 bases at J, with 12 bases in the middle.

The genes are TRBV7-3 and TRBJ2-1; possibly TRBD1 for D (5 bases). Germline V gene lookup returns CDR1 SGHTA and CDR2 FQGTGA. The CDR3 is made up of 12 amino acids. The ends were cut back, 10 bases at V and 4 bases at J, with 11 bases in the middle. The CDR3 region is CATTGGYNEQFF. The CDR3 nucleotides are TGTGCCACCACAGGCGGTTACAATGAGCAGTTCTTC.

The chain couples TRBV11-2 to TRBJ2-7; a weak D match, TRBD2 (5 bases). CDR3 size: 14 residues. V lost 5 bases to trimming and J lost 0 bases, with 11 bases between them. The germline gives CDR1 SGHAT, CDR2 FQNNGV. In nucleotides, the CDR3 is TGTGCCAGCAGCCAAGAACGGGGCTCCTACGAGCAGTACTTC. It yields the protein CASSQERGSYEQYF.

This clone has more than one count but fewer than ten. It differs at one base from a far larger clone, so likely a read error. J is TRBJ2-7 and V is TRBV7-9; 9 nucleotides agree with TRBD1. Germline V gives CDR1 SEHNR, CDR2 FQNEAQ (reference sequence). The CDR3 runs to 16 residues. The V segment lost 10 bases and the J segment 3 bases; nucleotides outside the gene matches: 16. The CDR3: CATDRRTTGQGYEQYF. In DNA form, the CDR3 reads TGTGCCACCGACAGGAGGACCACGGGACAGGGCTACGAGCAGTACTTC.